Below, 10 T cell receptor beta chains from the same sample are listed, as sequenced in a study of T cells of healthy individuals (dated by TCRdb to between 2017 and 2018). Library construction relied on 5' RACE. Instrument on record: Illumina MiSeq. The public reads were reprocessed in TCRdb via fastp at Q25 and MiXCR, keeping in-frame beta chains. For every CDR3 protein sequence, its rows merge into one entry that carries the most common genes and DNA. Recorded for this sample are 65,000 to 95,000 distinct CDR3 sequences; about 5% of them occurred a single time. The ten largest clones add up to 7.5% to 9.5% of the sample. The receptors originated from a female donor in good health.

The chain joins TRBV9 to TRBJ1-2, with unresolved D. The CDR3 runs 15 residues. The germline V gene has CDR1 SGDLS and CDR2 YYNGEE. Trimming cost V 4 bases and J 11 bases, with 24 bases left between them. The CDR3 DNA is TGTGCCAGCAGCCAACAAACAGACACGTTCATAGGTTACACCTTC. This codes for CASSQQTDTFIGYTF.

The chain carries TRBV7-9 and TRBJ1-1, with 7 bases fitting TRBD1. The CDR3 spans 16 residues. CDR1 is SEHNR, CDR2 FQNEAQ, per germline (reference sequence). V lost 5 bases, J lost 1 base, and 10 bases stayed unmatched. The CDR3 protein is CASSPLTGRANTEAFF. The CDR3 region has the DNA TGTGCCAGCAGCCCACTGACAGGGCGGGCGAACACTGAAGCTTTCTTT.

This clonotype was recorded at least ten times. The rearrangement uses TRBV20-1 and TRBJ2-7; 8 bases align to TRBD2. The junction had 9 bases not matched to a gene; V was cut back by 0 bases and J by 5 bases. From germline, CDR1 is DFQATT and CDR2 SNEGSKA (reference sequence). The CDR3 has 15 amino acids. CDR3 region: CSARDGRLASHEQYF. In nucleotides, the CDR3 is TGCAGTGCTAGAGATGGGCGACTAGCGTCCCACGAGCAGTACTTC.

The table lists this clonotype with many counts. V and J are TRBV7-2 and TRBJ2-1, with D unclear. Germline CDR1 SGHTA, CDR2 FQGNSA. CDR3 length: 15 residues. The germline V and J ends were trimmed by 5 bases and 2 bases, with 13 bases remaining between them. As DNA, the CDR3 is TGTGCCAGCAGCCTTTCGAGGACCACCTACAATGAGCAGTTCTTC. Its protein product is CASSLSRTTYNEQFF.

This clonotype was seen ten or more times. The chain has TRBV20-1 and TRBJ2-3; 7 bases are shared with TRBD1. Germline CDR1 and CDR2: DFQATT and SNEGSKA (reference sequence). The CDR3 covers 15 residues. After removal of 0 bases from V and 1 base from J, the junction contained 4 bases not matched to a gene. The CDR3 nucleotides read TGCAGTGCTAGAGATCTCGGACAGGGCACAGATACGCAGTATTTT. This translates into CSARDLGQGTDTQYF.

This clonotype was recorded many times. The chain carries TRBV4-1 and TRBJ2-1; TRBD2 might be the D (7 bases). Germline CDR1 MGHRA, CDR2 YSYEKL. Trimming took 0 bases from V and 6 from J, leaving 12 bases between them. The CDR3 loop spans 15 amino acids. The CDR3 bases are TGCGCCAGCAGCCAAGAAGGGGGACTATTCAATGAGCAGTTCTTC. Its protein product is CASSQEGGLFNEQFF.

In DNA, the CDR3 is TGTGCCAGCGTTCGCGACAGCCTAATGAACACTGAAGCTTTCTTT. It yields the protein CASVRDSLMNTEAFF. The chain recombines TRBV6-6 with TRBJ1-1, with TRBD1 as a possible D gene (5 bases). The germline V gene has CDR1 MNHNY and CDR2 SVGAGI (reference sequence). The CDR3 has 15 amino acids. The V end lost 8 bases, the J end lost 0 bases, and 16 bases lay between the germline ends.

This chain links TRBV3-1 with TRBJ1-2; D unresolved. The germline V gene has CDR1 LGHDT and CDR2 YNNKEL (reference sequence). V lost 1 base to trimming and J lost 4 bases, with 13 bases between them. This CDR3 spans 15 amino acids. CDR3 sequence: CASSQGGPGSYGYTF. The CDR3 DNA reads as TGTGCCAGCAGCCAAGGAGGCCCGGGAAGCTATGGCTACACCTTC.

On this clonotype itself: With a much larger clone just one base away, this may be a read error. The conserved closing phenylalanine or tryptophan is absent in this CDR3, likely reflecting a read error. The chain joins TRBV5-1 to TRBJ2-5, with TRBD2 as a possible D gene (6 bases). The CDR3 length is 15 residues. The V end was cut by 0 bases, the J end by 2 bases, with 11 bases between. Germline CDR1 reads SGHRS; CDR2 reads YFSETQ. CDR3 sequence reads: CASSLVVAEQETQYV. For the CDR3, the DNA is TGCGCCAGCAGCTTGGTGGTAGCGGAACAAGAGACCCAGTACGTC.

With respect to this clonotype: This could be a read error, since a much larger clone is one nucleotide away. The chain couples TRBV5-1 to TRBJ1-1; D possibly corresponds to TRBD1 (6 bases). Germline V gene data show CDR1 as SGHRS and CDR2 as YFSETQ. There are 13 residues in the CDR3. The ends were cut back, 5 bases at V and 4 bases at J, with 12 bases in the middle. The CDR3 DNA reads TGCGCCAGCAGGGAGGGGGGTTTCACTGAAGCTTTCTTT. As protein: CASREGGFTEAFF.